The clone carrying this T cell receptor (beta chain) showed up just a few times. The antigen is not known. Criteria for exclusion of patients were uncontrolled infection, other autoimmune disease, pregnancy or lactation. The germline CDR1 and CDR2 sequences are DFQATT and SNEGSKA (reference sequence). The V segment lost 5 bases and the J segment 0 bases; nucleotides outside the gene matches: 5. This CDR3 spans 14 amino acids. The data belong to a study of T cells in Graves' hyperthyroidism and ophthalmopathy. As for the study in general: Pretreatment peripheral blood was obtained at initial diagnosis. Points from the study as a whole: Model output signaled ophthalmopathy a median about 6.3 months ahead of onset.

There were TCR beta CDR3 regions amplified from RNA transcripts. In the first-round RT-PCR of the TCR CDR3, the HTBI primer set was used. TCRdb itself ran the multiplex PCR reads through MiXCR, one entry per CDR3 protein. The sample lists 500,000 to 650,000 distinct CDR3 sequences, more than 15% occurring once. This clonotype originated in a woman in her late teens or twenties with Graves' ophthalmopathy. The sequencing sample was made of blood. This rearrangement joins TRBV20-1 to TRBJ2-7; the match to TRBD1 covers 9 bases. The CDR3 sequence is CSARRDRVSYEQYF. The CDR3 DNA sequence: TGCAGTGCTCGCCGGGACAGGGTCTCCTACGAGCAGTACTTC.